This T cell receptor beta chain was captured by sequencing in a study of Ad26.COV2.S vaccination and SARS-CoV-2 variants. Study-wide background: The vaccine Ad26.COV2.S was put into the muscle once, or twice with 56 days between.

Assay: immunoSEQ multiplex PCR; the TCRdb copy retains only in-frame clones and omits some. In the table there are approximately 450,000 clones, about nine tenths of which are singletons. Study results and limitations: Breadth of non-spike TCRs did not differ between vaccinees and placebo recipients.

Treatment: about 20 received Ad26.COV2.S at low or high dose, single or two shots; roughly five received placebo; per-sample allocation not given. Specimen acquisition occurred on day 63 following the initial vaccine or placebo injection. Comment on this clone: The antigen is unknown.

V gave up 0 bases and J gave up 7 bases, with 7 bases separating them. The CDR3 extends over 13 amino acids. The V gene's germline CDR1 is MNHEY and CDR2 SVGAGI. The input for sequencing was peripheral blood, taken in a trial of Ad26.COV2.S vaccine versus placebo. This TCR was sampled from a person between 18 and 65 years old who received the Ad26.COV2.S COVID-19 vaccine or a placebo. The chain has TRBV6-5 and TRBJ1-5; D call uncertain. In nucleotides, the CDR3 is TGTGCCAGCAGTTACTCGCGGGTACAGCCCCAGCATTTT. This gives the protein CASSYSRVQPQHF.